This T cell receptor beta chain is from a study of neoadjuvant anti-PD-1 for oral cavity cancer. Study as a whole: Most patients had three to four biweekly doses of 3 mg/kg nivolumab before resection.

Clones were read by immunoSEQ multiplex PCR, and TCRdb kept only the in-frame ones, dropping some. The repertoire consists of over 13,000 clones, with around 74% occurring once and the leading ten covering under 2.5%. As to time point: after neoadjuvant nivolumab, at surgical resection. Patients had newly diagnosed, untreated stage II-IVA oral cavity squamous cell carcinoma. The clonotype originates from a person aged 35-79 years with oral cavity squamous cell carcinoma. The sequencing here drew on PBMCs, taken after nivolumab (anti-PD-1) treatment.

The CDR3 region is CASSLGFRLGPRSSYEQYF. DNA for the CDR3: TGTGCCAGCAGTTTAGGGTTTCGGTTAGGCCCCAGGAGCTCCTACGAGCAGTACTTC. The chain joins TRBV28 to TRBJ2-7; D is uncertain. This CDR3 region has 19 residues. Germline-derived CDR1 and CDR2 are MDHEN and SYDVKM. V gave up 2 bases and J gave up 0 bases, with 23 bases separating them.